This T cell receptor (beta chain) emerged from a study of T cells in localized non-small cell lung cancer. Study findings and constraints: Uninvolved nearby lung showed the greatest T cell clonality, exceeding that found in tumor. One tumor region alone was sequenced, and heterogeneity therefore remains possible.

Libraries were prepared by immunoSEQ multiplex PCR; TCRdb keeps only in-frame clonotypes and omits some of them. The profile shows 25,000 to 35,000 clones, around 94% of them singletons. On this clone: Its antigen is still unknown.

Germline V CDR1 and CDR2: MDHEN, SYDVKM. V was trimmed by 1 base and J by 0 bases, leaving 16 bases between them. This CDR3 spans 18 amino acids. This rearrangement joins TRBV28 to TRBJ1-5; no reliable D call. The sequencing here drew on peripheral blood, taken before any cancer treatment. The source is a woman aged 40 to 75 with stage I lung adenocarcinoma. The DNA of the CDR3 is TGTGCCAGCAGTTTATCGGCTGTATCGGCGTATAGCAATCAGCCCCAGCATTTT. Its translation: CASSLSAVSAYSNQPQHF.